A single sample is the source of the 20 T cell receptor beta chains below, sequenced in a study of radiotherapy plus CTLA-4 blockade in lung cancer (dated 2018 in TCRdb). The protocol used for the library was the immunoSEQ multiplex PCR assay. TCRdb retrieved this table from immuneACCESS and kept in-frame rearrangements only. Not all clones are present; in checked studies, unresolved V genes account for under half, and no reason is known for the remainder. This sample holds approximately 110,000 clones; 70% to 85% were observed only once. The ten largest clones represent 3.3% of the sample. The specimen comprised peripheral blood, sampled from a patient treated with radiotherapy plus ipilimumab. These receptors originate from a human donor with non-small cell lung cancer that progressed on radiotherapy plus ipilimumab. Some clones in this sample may be carry-over from other donors' samples.

The genes are TRBV29-1 and TRBJ1-2, with a weak D call TRBD1 (6 bases). V lost 2 bases and J lost 4, with 14 bases in between. Germline CDR1 reads SQVTM; CDR2 reads ANQGSEA. The CDR3 is 14 residues long. Written as DNA, the CDR3 is TGCAGCGTTGAAACGAGGGGGAGCCTCTATGGCTACACCTTC. Amino acids: CSVETRGSLYGYTF.

This CDR3 is CASSQYRRNQETQYF. The CDR3 bases are TGCGCCAGCAGCCAATACAGGAGAAACCAAGAGACCCAGTACTTC. The chain uses TRBV4-1 and TRBJ2-5; D might be TRBD1 (5 bases). Germline values: CDR1 MGHRA, CDR2 YSYEKL. This CDR3 spans 15 amino acids. Trimming left V 2 bases short and J 0 bases short, with 10 bases between.

The chain links TRBV4-3 to TRBJ1-2, with D perhaps matching TRBD1 (6 bases). The V and J ends lost 1 base and 0 bases respectively, with 12 bases between them. The CDR3 contains 16 residues. Germline values: CDR1 LGHNA, CDR2 YSLEER. The DNA of the CDR3 is TGCGCCAGCAGCCAAGTTCAGGGGTCCGCTAACTATGGCTACACCTTC. Encoded protein: CASSQVQGSANYGYTF.

The rearrangement uses TRBV5-1 and TRBJ2-7; D is perhaps TRBD2 (6 bases). The CDR3 is 12 residues long. Trimming pared 7 bases from V and 2 bases from J, leaving 10 bases between. Germline V gives CDR1 SGHRS, CDR2 YFSETQ. The CDR3 region is CASARETYEQYF. The CDR3 nucleotides are TGCGCCAGCGCCCGGGAGACCTACGAGCAGTACTTC.

V usage is TRBV27 and J usage is TRBJ1-2; TRBD1 matches 7 bases. CDR3 size: 14 residues. The junction had 2 bases not matched to a gene; V was cut back by 0 bases and J by 4 bases. Germline values: CDR1 MNHEY, CDR2 SMNVEV (reference sequence). CDR3 coding DNA: TGTGCCAGCAGTTTATCCCGGGACAGCTATGGCTACACCTTC. It is translated as CASSLSRDSYGYTF.

In this sample, this clone turned up a few times. The V call is TRBV2, the J call TRBJ2-1; the D gene is possibly TRBD2 (5 bases). Trimming pared 6 bases from V and 4 bases from J, leaving 13 bases between. Per the germline V gene, CDR1 is SNHLY and CDR2 is FYNNEI. The CDR3 length is 14 residues. CDR3 nucleotides: TGTGCCAGCAGCGCGGTGAGCGGATACAATGAGCAGTTCTTC. Amino acid sequence: CASSAVSGYNEQFF.

This clone was picked up a small number of times. This chain connects TRBV5-5 to TRBJ1-5, with 9 bases identical to TRBD1. Unmatched junction bases numbered 8, after V lost 3 bases and J lost 7 bases. The CDR3 has 15 residues. Germline V CDR1 and CDR2: SGHKS, YYEKEE (reference sequence). CDR3 sequence (DNA): TGTGCCAGCAGCTCGACAGGGGGTCAGTACCAGCCCCAGCATTTT. Amino acids: CASSSTGGQYQPQHF.

V and J are TRBV28 and TRBJ1-4; possibly TRBD1 for D (6 bases). The length of the CDR3 is 14 residues. V was cut by 2 bases and J by 8 bases, with 12 bases left in between. CDR1 and CDR2 (germline): MDHEN, SYDVKM. Written as DNA, the CDR3 is TGTGCCAGCAGTTTAGCAGGGGCGGGAGAAAAACTGTTTTTT. This sequence encodes CASSLAGAGEKLFF.

In this sample, this clone turned up a few times. For the CDR3, the DNA is TGTGCCATCAGTGAGTCGGGGCGCGGCGGACTCCAAGAGACCCAGTACTTC. Protein: CAISESGRGGLQETQYF. The chain uses TRBV10-3 and TRBJ2-5; tentatively, D is TRBD1 or TRBD2 (5 bases each). CDR3 length: 17 amino acids. The germline V gene encodes CDR1 ENHRY and CDR2 SYGVKD. V lost 0 bases and J 1 base, leaving 15 bases between the germline ends.

The rearrangement uses TRBV6-1 and TRBJ1-2; D might be TRBD1 (5 bases). CDR1 MNHNS and CDR2 SASEGT come from the germline V gene. V was trimmed by 4 bases and J by 4 bases, leaving 13 bases between them. CDR3 length: 14 residues. The CDR3 spells CASSAGRGLYGYTF. The CDR3 DNA follows: TGTGCCAGCAGTGCAGGGAGGGGCCTCTATGGCTACACCTTC.

The chain couples TRBV5-3 to TRBJ2-2; the D gene is possibly TRBD1 (5 bases). TRBV5-3 is identified as an open reading frame with a role that is uncertain. V was shortened by 6 bases and J by 3 bases, with 12 bases between the two germline ends. The CDR3 consists of 14 residues. The CDR3 loop reads CARKFREYTGELFF. In DNA, the CDR3 is TGTGCCAGAAAATTCAGGGAATACACCGGGGAGCTGTTTTTT.

V and J are TRBV14 and TRBJ2-5; 8 bases map to TRBD1. Germline V CDR1 and CDR2: SGHDN, FVKESK. The trim removed 2 bases at V and 5 bases at J, leaving 10 bases unmatched. The CDR3 is 16 residues long. In nucleotides, the CDR3 is TGTGCCAGCAGCCAAAAACAGGGGGATTTAAGGGAGACCCAGTACTTC. This gives the protein CASSQKQGDLRETQYF.

As DNA, the CDR3 is TGCGCCAGCAGCTTGACGCTGGGAGGAAACACCATATATTTT. It translates to CASSLTLGGNTIYF. The chain employs TRBV5-1 and TRBJ1-3; D not resolved. Trimming took 1 base from V and 4 from J, leaving 9 bases between them. Looked up from germline, CDR1 is SGHRS and CDR2 is YFSETQ. The CDR3 sequence is 14 residues long.

Written as DNA, the CDR3 is TGCGCCAGCAGCTTGAATTCCCCAGGGGAGACCCAGTACTTC. Protein sequence: CASSLNSPGETQYF. This chain links TRBV5-1 with TRBJ2-5; perhaps TRBD1 as D (5 bases). Trimming pared 1 base from V and 5 bases from J, leaving 12 bases between. The germline V gene has CDR1 SGHRS and CDR2 YFSETQ. This CDR3 has 14 residues.

The chain links TRBV25-1 to TRBJ1-1; TRBD1 aligns across 11 bases. V trimming: 6 bases; J trimming: 4 bases; junction bases outside the gene matches: 7. CDR3 length: 15 residues. Germline V gene sequence: CDR1 MGHDK, CDR2 SYGVNS. As DNA, the CDR3 is TGTGCCAGCAGCGTCCGGGACAGGGGGTTCACTGAAGCTTTCTTT. It encodes CASSVRDRGFTEAFF.

The genes are TRBV9 and TRBJ2-1; D not resolved. Germline CDR1 and CDR2: SGDLS and YYNGEE. This CDR3 contains 15 residues. V lost 0 bases and J lost 5, with 12 bases in between. In nucleotides, the CDR3 is TGTGCCAGCAGCGTAGTGGGCGGAGCCCACAATGAGCAGTTCTTC. Translating it yields CASSVVGGAHNEQFF. Drawing the rest from reference TRBV9 and TRBJ2-1, the complete variable domain is DSGVTQTPKHLITATGQRVTLRCSPRSGDLSVYWYQQSLDQGLQFLIQYYNGEERAKGNILERFSAQQFPDLHSELNLSSLELGDSALYFCASSVVGGAHNEQFFGPGTRLTVL.

This chain uses TRBV11-1 with TRBJ2-1, with 7 bases that match TRBD1. The CDR3 contains 16 residues. Trimming removed 1 base from V and 0 bases from J; junction bases left unmatched: 3. Looked up from germline, CDR1 is SGHAT and CDR2 is FQDESV (reference sequence). CDR3 residues: CASSLVRGLSYNEQFF. The CDR3 DNA reads as TGTGCCAGCAGCTTAGTAAGGGGGCTCTCCTACAATGAGCAGTTCTTC.

This rearrangement joins TRBV7-2 to TRBJ2-1; 10 bases match TRBD1. The CDR3 is 16 residues long. CDR1 is SGHTA and CDR2 is FQGNSA in the germline V gene. J gave up 0 bases and V 5 bases, and 4 bases lay outside the gene matches. CDR3 DNA: TGTGCCAGCAGCACTAGGACAGGGGGCTCCTACAATGAGCAGTTCTTC. Translating it yields CASSTRTGGSYNEQFF.

This clone was counted only a few times. The V gene is TRBV7-3, the J gene TRBJ2-7, with 7 bases aligning to TRBD1. The V gene's germline CDR1 is SGHTA and CDR2 FQGTGA. V shed 2 bases, J shed 3 bases, and the junction held 7 bases outside the gene matches. This CDR3 is built from 15 residues. CDR3 in amino acids: CASSLATTGLYEQYF. The CDR3 DNA reads as TGTGCCAGCAGCTTAGCTACGACAGGGCTCTACGAGCAGTACTTC.

The V gene is TRBV4-3, the J gene TRBJ1-1; 8 bases align to TRBD1. The germline CDR1 and CDR2 sequences are LGHNA and YSLEER. V shed 4 bases, J shed 10 bases, and the junction held 5 bases outside the gene matches. CDR3 size: 12 residues. Here the CDR3 reads CASSRTGTGAFF. The CDR3 DNA reads TGCGCCAGCAGCCGCACCGGGACAGGAGCTTTCTTT.